This T cell receptor beta chain was sequenced in a study of T-cell reconstitution after alpha-beta-depleted transplantation in children. Study conclusions and caveats: In some patients, recipient T cells and intrathymic progenitors surviving conditioning explained high day-60 diversity. Once a year had passed after transplant, T-cell counts and diversity came mostly from newly produced T cells. Expanded clones from the graft, numbering several hundred, reportedly supplied alpha-beta T cells about two months after transplant.

This clonotype was detected ten times or more. Its antigen is not known. Unique molecular identifiers featured in how the TCRbeta library was prepared. In TCRdb, the PCR reads were re-called with MiXCR into one record per CDR3 protein. The sample carries 200,000 to 250,000 distinct CDR3 sequences, approximately 8.9% recorded once. The length of the CDR3 is 16 residues. V was trimmed by 1 base and J by 4 bases, leaving 17 bases between them. Germline CDR1 reads SGHRS; CDR2 reads YFSETQ. The rearrangement joins TRBV5-1 to TRBJ1-1; no clear D. This material consisted of PBMCs, mostly from graft donor cells, taken 180 days after TCRalphabeta/CD19-depleted stem cell transplant. The TCR was taken from a male patient younger than 18 who had a stem cell transplant for acute lymphoblastic leukemia, so the T cells may come from the graft donor. The chain's CDR3 is CASSLYPLDVSTEAFF. In DNA, the CDR3 is TGCGCCAGCAGCTTGTACCCTCTGGATGTGAGCACTGAAGCTTTCTTT.